These T cell receptor beta chains were read from a single sample in a study of blood T cell repertoires in COVID-19. Sequenced by immunoSEQ multiplex PCR; TCRdb stores in-frame clones only, minus some. The sample has 150,000 to 200,000 clones; approximately 90% are singletons. Sample: PBMCs or T cells enriched from blood (not recorded which). The origin of the receptors is a woman in her 30s who had recovered from COVID-19. Both conserved end residues are part of each CDR3. D genes are given only for firm matches. Clone sizes are given selectively: once, few, many, or a class where the clone is expanded.

cdr3_nt	cdr3_aa	j_call	v_call	d_call	clone_size
TGTGCCAGTAGTGGCCGGGACAGGGGAAGCGAGCAGTACTTC	CASSGRDRGSEQYF	TRBJ2-7	TRBV19	TRBD1	.
TGTGCCAGCAGCCAAGAATGGGCCGGGACAGGAGCCTACGAGCAGTACTTC	CASSQEWAGTGAYEQYF	TRBJ2-7	TRBV4-2	TRBD1	.
TGTGCCTGGAGTGTATCGTGGGGACAGGGGGCCGGCAATCAGCCCCAGCATTTT	CAWSVSWGQGAGNQPQHF	TRBJ1-5	TRBV30	TRBD1	.
TGCGCCAGCAGCTTATTCAACAATGGACTAGCGGGGGGGCCAAATGAGCAGTTCTTC	CASSLFNNGLAGGPNEQFF	TRBJ2-1	TRBV5-1	TRBD2	.
TGTGCCTGTCTCCGGACTGAAGCTTTCTTT	CACLRTEAFF	TRBJ1-1	TRBV30	.	.
TGCAGCGGCCGGAGGAATGAAAAACTGTTTTTT	CSGRRNEKLFF	TRBJ1-4	TRBV29-1	.	.
TGTGCCAGCAGCTGGACAGATGGCTACACCTTC	CASSWTDGYTF	TRBJ1-2	TRBV5-6	.	.
TGTGCCAGCAGCAGGCGACAGGCCCAAAACACTGAAGCTTTCTTT	CASSRRQAQNTEAFF	TRBJ1-1	TRBV7-2	.	.
TGTGCCTGGAGTGATCCGACGGGGGGTTCTTACTCTGGGGCCAACGTCCTGACTTTC	CAWSDPTGGSYSGANVLTF	TRBJ2-6	TRBV30	TRBD2	.
TGTGCCAGCAGCCCTGGGGGGGCGAACACTGAAGCTTTCTTT	CASSPGGANTEAFF	TRBJ1-1	TRBV28	.	.
TGCGCCAGCAGCCAATTCCATCAGGGAATCCAAGAGACCCAGTACTTC	CASSQFHQGIQETQYF	TRBJ2-5	TRBV4-3	.	.
TGCAGCGTTGCGGGGACAGGGGGCCGATCCTCTGGGGCCAACGTCCTGACTTTC	CSVAGTGGRSSGANVLTF	TRBJ2-6	TRBV29-1	TRBD1	.
TGTGCCAGCAGTTTTTTAGCGGAACTCTCCTACGAGCAGTACTTC	CASSFLAELSYEQYF	TRBJ2-7	TRBV28	.	.
TGTGCCAGCAGCCTAGACAGTACGAATCAGCCCCAGCATTTT	CASSLDSTNQPQHF	TRBJ1-5	TRBV7-2	.	.
TGTGCCAGCAGTTCACCAGGTATCAGGGAGCTGTTTTTT	CASSSPGIRELFF	TRBJ2-2	TRBV12-3/TRBV12-4	.	.
TGTGCCAGCAGCCCCGGGGGGGCGGGGAAGTACAATGAGCAGTTCTTC	CASSPGGAGKYNEQFF	TRBJ2-1	TRBV5-4	TRBD2	.
TGTGCCAGCAGAAGACAGGGACTCGATGGCAATCAGCCCCAGCATTTT	CASRRQGLDGNQPQHF	TRBJ1-5	TRBV2	TRBD1	.
TGTGCCAGTAGTATTAGCACGGCAGGAAACACCATATATTTT	CASSISTAGNTIYF	TRBJ1-3	TRBV19	.	.
TGCGCCAGCAGCCAGGGCAGGGTTTCGAGCACTGAAGCTTTCTTT	CASSQGRVSSTEAFF	TRBJ1-1	TRBV4-3	.	.
TGTGCCAGCAGAGGACAGGGGGCTTCTGGGGCCAACGTCCTGACTTTC	CASRGQGASGANVLTF	TRBJ2-6	TRBV27	TRBD1	once
TGTGCCAGCAGCCCTCCCGGACACCTTGAAGCTTTCTTT	CASSPPGHLEAFF	TRBJ1-1	TRBV9	.	.
TGTGCCAGCAGCCTTTCCGTTCGGGCCTACGAGCAGTACTTC	CASSLSVRAYEQYF	TRBJ2-7	TRBV7-9	.	.
TGTGCCAGCTCAACTAGCACAGATACGCAGTATTTT	CASSTSTDTQYF	TRBJ2-3	TRBV18	.	.
TGTGCCAGTAGTATCCCCTACAACTATGGCTACACCTTC	CASSIPYNYGYTF	TRBJ1-2	TRBV19	.	.
TGTGCCAGCAGCGTAGTCACGGTCGGGGAGCTGTTTTTT	CASSVVTVGELFF	TRBJ2-2	TRBV9	.	.
TGTGCCAGCAGCGCGCAGGGGCTCTTGAACACTGAAGCTTTCTTT	CASSAQGLLNTEAFF	TRBJ1-1	TRBV7-2	.	.